This T cell receptor beta chain stems from a study of early T cells in non-severe SARS-CoV-2 infection. Background on the study: Sequencing was performed on bulk RNA from unsorted whole blood, leaving chains unpaired.

Researchers attached unique molecular identifiers to individual cDNA molecules. Via MiXCR, TCRdb re-called the 5' RACE reads, giving one row per CDR3 protein. The repertoire holds nearly 90,000 distinct CDR3 sequences, with 13% to 15% as singletons. General study points: Private and CD4 specificities were missed by VDJdb matching, skewed to anti-spike CD8.

As regards this clonotype: What it binds is not known.

Germline values: CDR1 MNHEY, CDR2 SVGAGI. The V end lost 2 bases, the J end lost 6 bases, and 11 bases lay between the germline ends. The length of the CDR3 is 14 residues. The receptor's source is an adult who was a healthcare worker with PCR-confirmed SARS-CoV-2 infection or an uninfected control (not recorded which). The specimen was whole blood. V is TRBV6-5 and J is TRBJ2-1; D may be TRBD2 (5 bases). CDR3 DNA: TGTGCCAGCAGTTACGAGGGCGTGATCAATGAGCAGTTCTTC. It specifies CASSYEGVINEQFF.